The source of this T cell receptor (beta chain) is a study of blood T cell repertoires in COVID-19. V gave up 8 bases and J gave up 3 bases, with 7 bases separating them. The germline CDR1 and CDR2 sequences are SNHLY and FYNNEI. CDR3 size: 11 residues. Profiled with immunoSEQ multiplex PCR; TCRdb holds only in-frame clones, not every one. The sample consists of 200,000 to 250,000 clones, approximately 90% of them appearing once. Concerning this clone: Other nucleotide sequences from this sample produce the same CDR3.

This sequence joins TRBV2 and TRBJ1-1, with unresolved D. The sequence was obtained from a man between 60 and 75 years old with COVID-19, enrolled during active disease. Specimen: peripheral blood. In DNA form, the CDR3 reads TGTGCCAGCCGTCCCGACACTGAAGCTTTCTTT. Translation gives CASRPDTEAFF.